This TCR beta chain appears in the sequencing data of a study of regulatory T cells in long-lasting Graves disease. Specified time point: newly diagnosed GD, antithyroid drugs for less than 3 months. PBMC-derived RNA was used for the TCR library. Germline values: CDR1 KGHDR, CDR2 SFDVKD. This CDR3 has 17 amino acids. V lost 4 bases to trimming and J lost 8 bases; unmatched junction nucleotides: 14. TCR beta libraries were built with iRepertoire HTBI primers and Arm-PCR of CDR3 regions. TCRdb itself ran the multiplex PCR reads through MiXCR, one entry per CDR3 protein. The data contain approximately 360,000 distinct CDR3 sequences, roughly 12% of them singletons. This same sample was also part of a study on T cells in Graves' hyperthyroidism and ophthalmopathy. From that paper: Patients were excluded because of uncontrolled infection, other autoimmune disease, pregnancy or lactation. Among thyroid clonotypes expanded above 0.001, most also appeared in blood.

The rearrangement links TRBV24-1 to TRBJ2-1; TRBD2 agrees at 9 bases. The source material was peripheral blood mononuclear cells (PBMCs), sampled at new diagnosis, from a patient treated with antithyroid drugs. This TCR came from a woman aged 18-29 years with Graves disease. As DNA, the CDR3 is TGTGCCACCAGTGACCCTCCACCCGGGACTAGCTCCGATGAGCAGTTCTTC. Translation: CATSDPPPGTSSDEQFF.